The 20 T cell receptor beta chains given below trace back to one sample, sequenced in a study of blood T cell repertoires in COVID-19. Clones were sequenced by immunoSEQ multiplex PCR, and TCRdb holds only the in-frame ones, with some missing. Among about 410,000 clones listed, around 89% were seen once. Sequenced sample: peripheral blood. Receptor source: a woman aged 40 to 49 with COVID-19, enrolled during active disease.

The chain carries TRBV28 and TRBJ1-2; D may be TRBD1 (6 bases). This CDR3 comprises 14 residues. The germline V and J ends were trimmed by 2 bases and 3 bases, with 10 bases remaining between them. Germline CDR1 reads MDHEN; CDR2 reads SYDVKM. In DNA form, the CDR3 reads TGTGCCAGCAGTTTACAGGACAGAGACTATGGCTACACCTTC. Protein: CASSLQDRDYGYTF.

DNA for the CDR3: TGTGCCAGCAGCACCAGTAGCTGGGGAAACACCATATATTTT. It translates to CASSTSSWGNTIYF. The chain combines TRBV9 with TRBJ1-3; no firm D call. Germline loops: CDR1 SGDLS, CDR2 YYNGEE. The CDR3 is 14 amino acids. The ends were cut back, 4 bases at V and 4 bases at J, with 12 bases in the middle.

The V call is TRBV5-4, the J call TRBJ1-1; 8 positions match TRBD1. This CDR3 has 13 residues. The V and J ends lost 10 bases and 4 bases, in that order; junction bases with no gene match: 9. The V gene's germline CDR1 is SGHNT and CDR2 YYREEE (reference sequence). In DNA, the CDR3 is TGTGCCGTCTGGGCAGGGGGCCTCACTGAAGCTTTCTTT. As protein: CAVWAGGLTEAFF.

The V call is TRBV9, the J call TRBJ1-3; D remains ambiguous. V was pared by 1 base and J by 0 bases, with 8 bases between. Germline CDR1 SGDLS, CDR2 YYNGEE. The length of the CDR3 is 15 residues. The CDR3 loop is CASSVTSVSGNTIYF. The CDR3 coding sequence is TGTGCCAGCAGCGTAACGTCGGTCTCTGGAAACACCATATATTTT.

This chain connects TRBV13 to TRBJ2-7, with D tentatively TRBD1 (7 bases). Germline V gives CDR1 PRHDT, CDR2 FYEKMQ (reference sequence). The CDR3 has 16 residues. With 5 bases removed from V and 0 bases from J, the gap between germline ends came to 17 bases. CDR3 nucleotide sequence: TGTGCCAGCAGCGAAGGAGGGACAGCGTTCTCCTACGAGCAGTACTTC. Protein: CASSEGGTAFSYEQYF. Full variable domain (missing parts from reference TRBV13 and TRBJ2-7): AAGVIQSPRHLIKEKRETATLKCYPIPRHDTVYWYQQGPGQDPQFLISFYEKMQSDKGSIPDRFSAQQFSDYHSELNMSSLELGDSALYFCASSEGGTAFSYEQYFGPGTRLTVT.

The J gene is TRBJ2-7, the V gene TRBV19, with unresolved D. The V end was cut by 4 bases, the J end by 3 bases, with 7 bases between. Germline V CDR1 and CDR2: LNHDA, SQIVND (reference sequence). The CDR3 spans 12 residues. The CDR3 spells CASSRGGYEQYF. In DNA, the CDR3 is TGTGCCAGTAGTAGAGGCGGCTACGAGCAGTACTTC. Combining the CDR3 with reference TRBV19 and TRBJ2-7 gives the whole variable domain DGGITQSPKYLFRKEGQNVTLSCEQNLNHDAMYWYRQDPGQGLRLIYYSQIVNDFQKGDIAEGYSVSREKKESFPLTVTSAQKNPTAFYLCASSRGGYEQYFGPGTRLTVT.

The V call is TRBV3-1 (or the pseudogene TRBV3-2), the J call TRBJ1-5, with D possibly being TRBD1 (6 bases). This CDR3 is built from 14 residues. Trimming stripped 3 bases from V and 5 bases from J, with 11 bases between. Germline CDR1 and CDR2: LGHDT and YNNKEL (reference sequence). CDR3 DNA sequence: TGTGCCAGCAGCCACTCGCAGGGGTATCAGCCCCAGCATTTT. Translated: CASSHSQGYQPQHF.

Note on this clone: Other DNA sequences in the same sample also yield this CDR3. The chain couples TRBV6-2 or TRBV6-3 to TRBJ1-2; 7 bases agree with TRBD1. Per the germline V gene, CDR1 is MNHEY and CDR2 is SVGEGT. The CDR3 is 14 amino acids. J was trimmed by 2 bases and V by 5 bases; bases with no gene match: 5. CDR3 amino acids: CASSPLTGNYGYTF. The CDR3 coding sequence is TGTGCCAGCAGTCCCCTGACAGGGAACTATGGCTACACCTTC.

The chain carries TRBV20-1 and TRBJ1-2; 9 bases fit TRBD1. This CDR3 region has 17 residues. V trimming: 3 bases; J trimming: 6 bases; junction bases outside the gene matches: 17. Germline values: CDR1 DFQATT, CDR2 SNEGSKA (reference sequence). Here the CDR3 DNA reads TGCAGTGCTAGTGAACCGGGACAGGGAAGGACTCGAGATGGCTACACCTTC. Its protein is CSASEPGQGRTRDGYTF.

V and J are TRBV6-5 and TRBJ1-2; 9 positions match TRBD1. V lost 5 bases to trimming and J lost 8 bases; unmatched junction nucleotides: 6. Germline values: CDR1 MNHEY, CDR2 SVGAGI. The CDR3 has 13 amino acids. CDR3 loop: CASSPGTGSGYTF. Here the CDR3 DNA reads TGTGCCAGCAGTCCCGGGACAGGGTCCGGCTACACCTTC.

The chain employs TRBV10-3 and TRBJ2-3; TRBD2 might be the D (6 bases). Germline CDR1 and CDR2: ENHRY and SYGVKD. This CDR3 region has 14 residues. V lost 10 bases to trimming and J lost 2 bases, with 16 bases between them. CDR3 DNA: TGTGCCACCGGGAGAGATAGGGACACAGATACGCAGTATTTT. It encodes CATGRDRDTDTQYF.

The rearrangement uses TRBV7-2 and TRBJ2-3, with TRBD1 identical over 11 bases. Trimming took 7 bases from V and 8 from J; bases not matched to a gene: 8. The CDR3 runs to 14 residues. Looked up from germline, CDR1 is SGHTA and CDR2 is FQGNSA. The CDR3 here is CASTYSGTGGTQYF. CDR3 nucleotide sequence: TGTGCCAGCACCTACTCAGGGACAGGGGGTACGCAGTATTTT.

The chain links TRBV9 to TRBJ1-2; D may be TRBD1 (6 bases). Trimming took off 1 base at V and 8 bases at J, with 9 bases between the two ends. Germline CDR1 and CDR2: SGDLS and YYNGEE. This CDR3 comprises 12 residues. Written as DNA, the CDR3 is TGTGCCAGCAGCGTATTTGGGGGCGGCTACACCTTC. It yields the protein CASSVFGGGYTF.

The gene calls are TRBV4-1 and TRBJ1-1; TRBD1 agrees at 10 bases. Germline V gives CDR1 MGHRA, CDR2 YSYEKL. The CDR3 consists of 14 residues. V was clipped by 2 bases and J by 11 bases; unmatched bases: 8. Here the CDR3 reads CASSQPGQGWGAFF. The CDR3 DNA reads TGCGCCAGCAGCCAACCGGGACAGGGGTGGGGGGCTTTCTTT.

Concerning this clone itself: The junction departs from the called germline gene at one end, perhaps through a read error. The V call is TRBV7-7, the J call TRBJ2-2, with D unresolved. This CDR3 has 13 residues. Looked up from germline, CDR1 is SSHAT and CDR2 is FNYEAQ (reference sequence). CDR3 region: CASSLLRAGELFF. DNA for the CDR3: TGTGCTAGCAGCTTACTCCGAGCCGGGGAGCTGTTTTTT.

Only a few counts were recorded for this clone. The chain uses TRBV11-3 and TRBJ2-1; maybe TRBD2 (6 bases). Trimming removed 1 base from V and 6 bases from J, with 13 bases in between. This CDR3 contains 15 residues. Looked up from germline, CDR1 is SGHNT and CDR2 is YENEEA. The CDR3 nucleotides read TGTGCCAGCAGCTTAGTGCGGGAATCGTCCAATGAGCAGTTCTTC. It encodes CASSLVRESSNEQFF.

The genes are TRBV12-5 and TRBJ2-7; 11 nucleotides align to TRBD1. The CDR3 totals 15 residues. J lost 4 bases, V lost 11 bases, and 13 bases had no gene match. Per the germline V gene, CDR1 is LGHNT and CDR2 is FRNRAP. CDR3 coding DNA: TGTGCTGGCGGAGATGGGACAGGGGGAAAGTACGAGCAGTACTTC. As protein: CAGGDGTGGKYEQYF.

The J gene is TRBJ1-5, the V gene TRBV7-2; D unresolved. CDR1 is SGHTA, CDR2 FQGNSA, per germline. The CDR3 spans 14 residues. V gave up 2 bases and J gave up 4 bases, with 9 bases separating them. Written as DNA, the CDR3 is TGTGCCAGCAGCTTAAAACCGACAAATCAGCCCCAGCATTTT. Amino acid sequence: CASSLKPTNQPQHF. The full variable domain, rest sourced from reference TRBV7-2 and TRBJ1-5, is GAGVSQSPSNKVTEKGKDVELRCDPISGHTALYWYRQSLGQGLEFLIYFQGNSAPDKSGLPSDRFSAERTGGSVSTLTIQRTQQEDSAVYLCASSLKPTNQPQHFGDGTRLSIL.

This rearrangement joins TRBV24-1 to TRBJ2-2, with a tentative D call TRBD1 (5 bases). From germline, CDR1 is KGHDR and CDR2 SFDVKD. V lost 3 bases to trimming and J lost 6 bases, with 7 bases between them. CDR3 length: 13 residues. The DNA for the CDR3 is TGTGCCACCAGTGATGTACAGGCCGGGGAGCTGTTTTTT. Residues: CATSDVQAGELFF.

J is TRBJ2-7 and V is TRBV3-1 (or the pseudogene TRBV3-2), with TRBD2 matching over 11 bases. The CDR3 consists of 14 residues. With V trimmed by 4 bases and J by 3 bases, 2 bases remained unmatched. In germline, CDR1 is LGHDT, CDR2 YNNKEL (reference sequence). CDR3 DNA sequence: TGTGCCAGCAGCCTAGCGGGAGGGGGCTACGAGCAGTACTTC. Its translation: CASSLAGGGYEQYF.